The entry below describes one T cell receptor beta chain. No antigen is known for it. The record originates from a study of beta chain features in type 1 diabetes. Findings of the study overall: People with Type 1 diabetes carried modestly yet significantly shorter TCRB CDR3s in all four CD4+ subsets.

The authors reverse transcribed all of the isolated RNA, so sequencing captured expressed TCRB transcripts. The method was immunoSEQ multiplex PCR; TCRdb's version includes in-frame clones alone and lacks a portion of them. The sample consists of approximately 140,000 clones, about a tenth of them appearing once. The specimen was central memory CD4+ T cells from blood. This clonotype was obtained from a woman aged 40 to 55 in good health.

The CDR3 here is CASSSATGTVDNEQFF. The CDR3 DNA sequence: TGTGCCAGTAGTTCGGCCACCGGGACAGTAGACAATGAGCAGTTCTTC. This chain links TRBV19 with TRBJ2-1; 7 positions match TRBD1. Looked up from germline, CDR1 is LNHDA and CDR2 is SQIVND (reference sequence). Trimming cost V 5 bases and J 5 bases; bases outside gene matches: 12. The CDR3 consists of 16 residues.